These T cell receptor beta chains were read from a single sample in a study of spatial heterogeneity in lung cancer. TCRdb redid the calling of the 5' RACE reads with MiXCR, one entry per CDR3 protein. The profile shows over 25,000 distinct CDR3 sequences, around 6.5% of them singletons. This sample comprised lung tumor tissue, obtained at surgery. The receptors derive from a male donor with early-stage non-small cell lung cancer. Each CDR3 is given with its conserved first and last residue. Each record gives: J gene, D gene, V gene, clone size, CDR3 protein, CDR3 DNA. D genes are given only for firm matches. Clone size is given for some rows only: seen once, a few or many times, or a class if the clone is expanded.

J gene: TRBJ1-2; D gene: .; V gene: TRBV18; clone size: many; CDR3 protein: CASSPPADSYGYTF; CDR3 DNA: TGTGCCAGCTCACCACCAGCAGACTCCTATGGCTACACCTTC
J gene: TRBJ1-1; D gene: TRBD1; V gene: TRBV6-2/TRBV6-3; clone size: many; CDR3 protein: CATTTPTGDGTEAFF; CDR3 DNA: TGTGCCACTACCACTCCTACAGGGGATGGAACTGAAGCTTTCTTT
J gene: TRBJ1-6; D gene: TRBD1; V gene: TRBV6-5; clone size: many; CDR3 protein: CASSGGTVLRNSPLHF; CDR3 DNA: TGTGCCAGCAGTGGGGGGACAGTGTTAAGGAATTCACCCCTCCACTTT
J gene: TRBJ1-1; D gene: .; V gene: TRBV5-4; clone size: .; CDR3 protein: CASGRIQELNTEAFF; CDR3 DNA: TGTGCCAGCGGGCGAATACAGGAGTTGAACACTGAAGCTTTCTTT
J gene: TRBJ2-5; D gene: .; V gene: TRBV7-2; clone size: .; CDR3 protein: CASSLGNSGQETQYF; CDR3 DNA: TGTGCCAGCAGCTTAGGGAATAGCGGACAAGAGACCCAGTACTTC
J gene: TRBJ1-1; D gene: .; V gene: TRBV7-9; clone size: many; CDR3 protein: CATVGPSSWDEAFF; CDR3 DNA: TGTGCCACCGTGGGCCCCTCGTCATGGGATGAAGCTTTCTTT
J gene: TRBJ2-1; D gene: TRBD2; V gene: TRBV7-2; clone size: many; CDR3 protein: CASTRSSGGHNEQFF; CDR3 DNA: TGTGCCAGCACCCGATCTAGCGGGGGCCACAATGAGCAGTTCTTC
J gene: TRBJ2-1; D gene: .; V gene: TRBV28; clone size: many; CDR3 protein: CASTRERRYNEQFF; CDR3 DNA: TGTGCCAGCACCAGGGAACGTCGATACAATGAGCAGTTCTTC
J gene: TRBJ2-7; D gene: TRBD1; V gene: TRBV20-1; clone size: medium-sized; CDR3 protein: CSAFPHRGAYEQYF; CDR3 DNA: TGCAGTGCTTTTCCTCACAGGGGGGCCTACGAGCAGTACTTC
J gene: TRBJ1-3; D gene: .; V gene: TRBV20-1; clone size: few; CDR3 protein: CSARGPMSSGNTIYF; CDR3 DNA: TGCAGTGCTAGAGGGCCGATGAGCTCTGGAAACACCATATATTTT
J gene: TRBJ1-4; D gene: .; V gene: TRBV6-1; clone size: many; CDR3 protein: CASSEPDSEVFF; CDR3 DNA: TGTGCCAGCAGTGAACCTGACAGTGAAGTGTTTTTT
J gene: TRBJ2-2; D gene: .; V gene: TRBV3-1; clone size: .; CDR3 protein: CASSQGLTSLFF; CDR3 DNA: TGTGCCAGCAGCCAAGGCTTGACCTCGCTGTTTTTT
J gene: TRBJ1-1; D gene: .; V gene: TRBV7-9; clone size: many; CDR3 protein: CASSGPGAGNTEAFF; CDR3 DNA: TGTGCCAGCAGCGGCCCGGGGGCGGGGAACACTGAAGCTTTCTTT
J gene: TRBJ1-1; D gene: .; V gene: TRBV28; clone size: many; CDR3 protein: CASSLTVTEAFF; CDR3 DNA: TGTGCCAGCAGTTTGACAGTCACTGAAGCTTTCTTT
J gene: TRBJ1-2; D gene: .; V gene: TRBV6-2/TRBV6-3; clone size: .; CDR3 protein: CASSYFRQDYGYTF; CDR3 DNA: TGTGCCAGCAGTTACTTCCGACAGGACTATGGCTACACCTTC
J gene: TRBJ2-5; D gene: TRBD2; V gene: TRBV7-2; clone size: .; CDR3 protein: CASSFPGLVATQYF; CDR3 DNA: TGTGCCAGCAGTTTTCCGGGACTAGTAGCGACCCAGTACTTC
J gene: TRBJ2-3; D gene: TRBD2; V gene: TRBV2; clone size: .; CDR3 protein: CASSGKRGNTDTQYF; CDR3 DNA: TGTGCCAGCAGTGGAAAGCGGGGGAACACAGATACGCAGTATTTT
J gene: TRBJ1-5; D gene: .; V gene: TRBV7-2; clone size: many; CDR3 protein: CASSLEKGSNQPQHF; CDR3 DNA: TGTGCCAGCAGCTTAGAGAAGGGGAGCAATCAGCCCCAGCATTTT
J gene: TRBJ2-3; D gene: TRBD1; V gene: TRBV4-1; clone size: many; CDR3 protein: CASSHSTGSTDTQYF; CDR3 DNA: TGCGCCAGCAGCCACTCGACAGGGAGCACAGATACGCAGTATTTT
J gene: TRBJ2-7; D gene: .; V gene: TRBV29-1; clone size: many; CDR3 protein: CSGDHPPQVSYEQYF; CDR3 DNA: TGCAGCGGGGACCACCCTCCCCAGGTTTCCTACGAGCAGTACTTC
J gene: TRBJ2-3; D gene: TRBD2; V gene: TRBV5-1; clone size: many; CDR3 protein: CASTIGGGASTDTQYF; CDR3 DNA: TGCGCCAGCACTATAGGCGGGGGGGCAAGCACAGATACGCAGTATTTT
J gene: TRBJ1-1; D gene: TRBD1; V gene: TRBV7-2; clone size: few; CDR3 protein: CASSPGQGAEAFF; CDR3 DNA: TGTGCCAGCAGCCCTGGACAGGGTGCTGAAGCTTTCTTT
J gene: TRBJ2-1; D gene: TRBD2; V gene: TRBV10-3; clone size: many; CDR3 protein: CAISPHGVAGGDNEQFF; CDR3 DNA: TGTGCCATCAGTCCCCACGGGGTAGCGGGGGGGGACAATGAGCAGTTCTTC
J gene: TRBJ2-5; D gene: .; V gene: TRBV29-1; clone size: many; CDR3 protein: CSVPLLTSETQYF; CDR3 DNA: TGCAGCGTTCCACTACTAACCTCGGAGACCCAGTACTTC
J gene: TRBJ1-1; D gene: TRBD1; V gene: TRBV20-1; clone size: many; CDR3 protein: CSARDLQGASTYTEAFF; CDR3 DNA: TGCAGTGCTAGAGATCTACAGGGGGCTTCTACTTACACTGAAGCTTTCTTT
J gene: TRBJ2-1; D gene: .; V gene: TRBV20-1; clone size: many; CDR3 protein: CSARDPQGSSYNEQFF; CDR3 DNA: TGCAGTGCTAGAGATCCCCAGGGGAGCTCCTACAATGAGCAGTTCTTC
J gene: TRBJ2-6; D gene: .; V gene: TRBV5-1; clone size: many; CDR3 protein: CASGGSSGANVLTF; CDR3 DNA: TGCGCCAGCGGGGGTAGCTCTGGGGCCAACGTCCTGACTTTC
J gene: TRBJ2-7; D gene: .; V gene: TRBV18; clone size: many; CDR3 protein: CASSPPGRKDEQYF; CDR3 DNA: TGTGCCAGCTCACCACCAGGGAGGAAGGACGAGCAGTACTTC
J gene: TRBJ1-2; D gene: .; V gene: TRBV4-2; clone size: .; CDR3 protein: CVSRQDVLGYTF; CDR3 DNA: TGTGTCAGCAGGCAGGATGTGTTGGGCTACACCTTC
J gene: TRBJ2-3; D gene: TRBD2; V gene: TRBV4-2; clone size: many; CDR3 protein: CASSLGTSGGVSDTQYF; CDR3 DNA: TGTGCCAGCAGCCTTGGGACTAGCGGGGGGGTCTCAGATACGCAGTATTTT
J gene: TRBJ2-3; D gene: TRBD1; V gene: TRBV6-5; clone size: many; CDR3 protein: CASSPPQGQGARDTQYF; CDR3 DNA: TGTGCCAGCAGCCCTCCCCAAGGACAGGGGGCGCGAGATACGCAGTATTTT
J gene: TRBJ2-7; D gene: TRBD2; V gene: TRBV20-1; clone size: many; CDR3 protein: CSARGLAFYEQYF; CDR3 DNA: TGCAGTGCTAGAGGACTAGCTTTTTACGAGCAGTACTTC
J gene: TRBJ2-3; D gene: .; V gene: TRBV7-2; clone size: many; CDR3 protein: CASSLGHPDTQYF; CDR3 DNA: TGTGCCAGCAGCTTGGGACACCCAGATACGCAGTATTTT
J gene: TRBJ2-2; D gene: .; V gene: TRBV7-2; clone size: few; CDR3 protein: CASSPRGNTGELFF; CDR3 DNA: TGTGCCAGCAGCCCGCGGGGGAACACCGGGGAGCTGTTTTTT
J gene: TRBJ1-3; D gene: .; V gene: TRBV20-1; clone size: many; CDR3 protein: CSARDRGSSGTTIYF; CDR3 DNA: TGCAGTGCTAGAGATCGGGGGAGCTCTGGAACCACCATATATTTT
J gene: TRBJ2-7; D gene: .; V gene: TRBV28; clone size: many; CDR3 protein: CASSLVGREQYF; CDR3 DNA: TGTGCCAGCAGTTTAGTGGGCAGAGAGCAGTACTTC
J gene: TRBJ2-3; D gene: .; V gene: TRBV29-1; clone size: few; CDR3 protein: CSVDWENTQYF; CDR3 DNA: TGCAGCGTTGATTGGGAAAATACGCAGTATTTT
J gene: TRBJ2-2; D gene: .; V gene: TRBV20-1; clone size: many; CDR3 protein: CSARDREAGELFF; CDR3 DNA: TGCAGTGCTAGAGATAGGGAGGCCGGGGAGCTGTTTTTT
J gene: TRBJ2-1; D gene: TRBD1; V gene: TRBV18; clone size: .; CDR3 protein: CASSPTDRGYNEQFF; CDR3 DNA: TGTGCCAGCTCACCAACGGACAGGGGTTACAATGAGCAGTTCTTC
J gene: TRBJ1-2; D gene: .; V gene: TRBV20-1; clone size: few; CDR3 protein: CSASNAGVGYGYTF; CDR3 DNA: TGCAGTGCTAGTAACGCAGGGGTAGGCTATGGCTACACCTTC
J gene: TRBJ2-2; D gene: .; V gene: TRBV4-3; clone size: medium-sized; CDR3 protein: CASTPGLGGNTGELFF; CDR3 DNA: TGCGCCAGCACCCCCGGGTTAGGGGGGAACACCGGGGAGCTGTTTTTT
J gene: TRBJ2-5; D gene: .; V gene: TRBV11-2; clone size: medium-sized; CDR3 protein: CASSLLAGQETQYF; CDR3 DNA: TGTGCCAGCAGCTTACTGGCGGGGCAAGAGACCCAGTACTTC
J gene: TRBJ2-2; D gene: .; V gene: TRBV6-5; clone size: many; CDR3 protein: CASRQARAGELFF; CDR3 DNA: TGTGCCAGCAGACAGGCCCGGGCGGGGGAGCTGTTTTTT
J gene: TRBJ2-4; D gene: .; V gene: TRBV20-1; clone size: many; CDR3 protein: CSARVGRAPKNIQYF; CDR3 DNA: TGCAGTGCTAGAGTCGGCAGGGCCCCCAAAAACATTCAGTACTTC
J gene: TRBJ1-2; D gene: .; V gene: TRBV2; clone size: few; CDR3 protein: CASSEGPGYGYTF; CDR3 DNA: TGTGCCAGCAGTGAGGGGCCAGGCTATGGCTACACCTTC
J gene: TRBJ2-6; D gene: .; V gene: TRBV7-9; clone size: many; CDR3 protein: CASSNSGANVLTF; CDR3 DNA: TGTGCCAGCAGCAATTCTGGGGCCAACGTCCTGACTTTC
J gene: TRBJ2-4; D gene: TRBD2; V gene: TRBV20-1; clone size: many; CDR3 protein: CSANLAGYRNIQYF; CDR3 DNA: TGCAGTGCAAATCTAGCGGGGTATAGAAACATTCAGTACTTC
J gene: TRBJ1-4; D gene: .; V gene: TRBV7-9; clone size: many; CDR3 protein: CASSLASGANEKLFF; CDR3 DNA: TGTGCCAGCAGCTTAGCCAGTGGGGCTAATGAAAAACTGTTTTTT
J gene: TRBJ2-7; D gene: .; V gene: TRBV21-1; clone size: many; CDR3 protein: CASSKVTQGNKGSEQYF; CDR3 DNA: TGTGCCAGCAGCAAAGTTACACAAGGGAATAAGGGGAGCGAGCAGTACTTC
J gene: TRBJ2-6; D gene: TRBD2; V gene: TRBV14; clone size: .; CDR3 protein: CASSRYTGGTSGANVLTF; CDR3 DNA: TGTGCCAGCAGCCGTTACACGGGGGGTACTAGCGGGGCCAACGTCCTGACTTTC
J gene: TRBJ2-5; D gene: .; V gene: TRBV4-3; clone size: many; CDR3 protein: CASSQEGRRGYMETQYF; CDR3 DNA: TGCGCCAGCAGCCAAGAAGGGAGGAGGGGTTATATGGAGACCCAGTACTTC
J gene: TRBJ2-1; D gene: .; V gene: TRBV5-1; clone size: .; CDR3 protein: CASSSDGSSYNEQFF; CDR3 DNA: TGCGCCAGCAGCTCCGACGGGAGCTCCTACAATGAGCAGTTCTTC
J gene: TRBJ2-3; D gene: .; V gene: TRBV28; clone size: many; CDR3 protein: CASSLRSHSDTQYF; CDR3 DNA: TGTGCCAGCAGTTTACGGTCACACTCAGATACGCAGTATTTT
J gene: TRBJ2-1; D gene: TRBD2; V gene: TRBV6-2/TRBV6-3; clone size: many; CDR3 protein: CASSQTGGGQFF; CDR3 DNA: TGTGCCAGCAGTCAAACGGGCGGGGGGCAGTTCTTC
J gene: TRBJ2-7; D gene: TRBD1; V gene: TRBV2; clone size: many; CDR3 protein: CASSPGTGSSYEQYF; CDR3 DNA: TGTGCCAGCAGCCCCGGGACAGGCAGCTCCTACGAGCAGTACTTC
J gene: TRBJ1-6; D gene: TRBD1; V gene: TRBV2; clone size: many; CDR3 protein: CARRGDRASSPLHF; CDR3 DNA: TGTGCCCGGCGGGGGGACAGGGCTTCTTCACCCCTCCACTTT
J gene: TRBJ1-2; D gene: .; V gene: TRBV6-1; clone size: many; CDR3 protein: CASSGVSRGTYGYTF; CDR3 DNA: TGTGCCAGCAGTGGGGTCAGTCGGGGGACCTATGGCTACACCTTC
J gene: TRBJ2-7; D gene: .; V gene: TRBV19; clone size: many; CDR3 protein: CANPDPQSSYEQYF; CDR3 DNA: TGTGCCAACCCCGACCCTCAGAGCTCCTACGAGCAGTACTTC
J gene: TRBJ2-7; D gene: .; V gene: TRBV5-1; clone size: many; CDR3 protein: CASSSRDGQSSYEQYF; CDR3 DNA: TGCGCCAGCAGCTCCCGGGACGGTCAAAGCTCCTACGAGCAGTACTTC